The 21 T cell receptor beta chains listed next were all sequenced from one sample in a study of siplizumab effects on memory and regulatory T cells. Here immunoSEQ multiplex PCR was the method, and the copy in TCRdb shows in-frame clones only, minus some. The profile shows tens of thousands of clones, roughly 89% of them singletons. Specimen: Tregs sorted from blood. The receptors here all came from a human donor in good health.

This clone was seen a single time. This chain uses TRBV5-5 with TRBJ2-1, with D tentatively TRBD1 (6 bases). This CDR3 is 12 amino acids long. Germline V CDR1 and CDR2: SGHKS, YYEKEE (reference sequence). Trimming cost V 5 bases and J 6 bases, with 9 bases left between them. CDR3 nucleotides: TGTGCCAGCAGTCGGACAGCCAATGAGCAGTTCTTC. Translated, it gives CASSRTANEQFF.

In nucleotides, the CDR3 is TGTGCCACCAGCAGAGACAGTGGCCGGGGTGAAAAACTGTTTTTT. Residues: CATSRDSGRGEKLFF. This chain links TRBV15 with TRBJ1-4; D is uncertain. The CDR3 sequence is 15 residues long. V was shortened by 0 bases and J by 7 bases, with 12 bases between the two germline ends. Germline V CDR1 and CDR2: LNHNV, YYDKDF (reference sequence).

This chain connects TRBV7-2 to TRBJ1-2, with TRBD1 matching 7 bases. Germline V gene sequence: CDR1 SGHTA, CDR2 FQGNSA. V lost 5 bases and J lost 2; bases outside the gene matches: 2. This CDR3 region has 13 residues. This CDR3 is CASSPGQNYGYTF. The CDR3 region has the DNA TGTGCCAGCAGCCCGGGACAGAACTATGGCTACACCTTC.

The chain combines TRBV7-3 with TRBJ2-2; 7 bases align to TRBD1. Losses at the gene ends were 5 bases for V and 0 bases for J; bases not matched to a gene: 6. This CDR3 is built from 16 residues. Germline loops: CDR1 SGHTA, CDR2 FQGTGA. The DNA of the CDR3 is TGTGCCAGCAGCCTCACAGGGGAATCGAACACCGGGGAGCTGTTTTTT. Protein sequence: CASSLTGESNTGELFF.

This clone is medium-sized. The rearrangement links TRBV5-1 to TRBJ2-7; D unresolved. Per the germline V gene, CDR1 is SGHRS and CDR2 is YFSETQ. V gave up 4 bases and J gave up 5 bases, with 13 bases separating them. The CDR3 runs to 13 residues. CDR3 sequence: CASSLRDGDEQYF. The CDR3 DNA reads as TGCGCCAGCAGCCTAAGGGATGGTGACGAGCAGTACTTC.

The chain employs TRBV19 and TRBJ2-1, with D perhaps matching TRBD1 or TRBD2 (5 bases each). This CDR3 contains 14 residues. The V gene's germline CDR1 is LNHDA and CDR2 SQIVND (reference sequence). V shed 7 bases and J shed 0 bases, with 10 bases lying between them. The CDR3: CASTGTSSYNEQFF. Here the CDR3 DNA reads TGTGCCAGTACCGGGACCAGCTCCTACAATGAGCAGTTCTTC.

Only one count was recorded for this clone. The chain combines TRBV27 with TRBJ2-5, with TRBD2 matching 11 bases. Germline-derived CDR1 and CDR2 are MNHEY and SMNVEV (reference sequence). Trimming took 3 bases from V and 4 from J; bases not matched to a gene: 4. The CDR3 is 15 amino acids. In DNA, the CDR3 is TGTGCCAGCAGTTTCCTAGCGGGGGGACGAGAGACCCAGTACTTC. Its translation is CASSFLAGGRETQYF.

The rearrangement uses TRBV9 and TRBJ2-3, with 8 nucleotides matching TRBD2. The germline V gene has CDR1 SGDLS and CDR2 YYNGEE. V was pared by 2 bases and J by 2 bases, with 7 bases of the junction left unmatched. The CDR3 is 16 residues long. Here the CDR3 DNA reads TGTGCCAGCAGCGTGGGGCTAGCGGGTAACACAGATACGCAGTATTTT. Protein product: CASSVGLAGNTDTQYF.

The chain couples TRBV18 to TRBJ2-1; D is ambiguous. This CDR3 has 11 residues. The germline CDR1 and CDR2 sequences are KGHSH and LQKENI. V lost 5 bases to trimming and J lost 7 bases, with 6 bases between them. CDR3 coding DNA: TGTGCCAGCTCAGACGGGAATGAGCAGTTCTTC. Protein product: CASSDGNEQFF.

The chain recombines TRBV19 with TRBJ2-2, with D perhaps TRBD2 (5 bases). V was cut by 2 bases and J by 6 bases, with 7 bases left in between. Germline lookup yields CDR1 LNHDA and CDR2 SQIVND (reference sequence). The CDR3 contains 13 residues. CDR3 nucleotides: TGTGCCAGTAGTATAAGGAGGCCCGGGGAGCTGTTTTTT. Protein: CASSIRRPGELFF.

The chain links TRBV19 to TRBJ1-2; a weak D match, TRBD1 (5 bases). V lost 1 base and J lost 7, with 10 bases in between. This CDR3 has 13 amino acids. Per the germline V gene, CDR1 is LNHDA and CDR2 is SQIVND (reference sequence). CDR3 nucleotide sequence: TGTGCCAGTAGTATAGGGGGCAGGGTTGGCTACACCTTC. Protein: CASSIGGRVGYTF.

This clone was recorded once. The V gene is TRBV7-8, the J gene TRBJ1-1, with 9 bases that match TRBD1. V was clipped by 0 bases and J by 0 bases; unmatched bases: 8. The CDR3 has 18 amino acids. CDR1 SGHVS and CDR2 FQNEAQ come from the germline V gene. CDR3 amino acids: CASSLASGTGYMNTEAFF. The CDR3 DNA follows: TGTGCCAGCAGCTTAGCGTCAGGGACAGGGTACATGAACACTGAAGCTTTCTTT.

The genes are TRBV6-1 and TRBJ1-1; D may be TRBD1 (5 bases). CDR1 MNHNS and CDR2 SASEGT come from the germline V gene. Trimming removed 4 bases from V and 2 bases from J, with 11 bases in between. This CDR3 comprises 14 residues. CDR3 nucleotides: TGTGCCAGCAGTGGGTTCACAGGTAACACTGAAGCTTTCTTT. Translation gives CASSGFTGNTEAFF.

The rearrangement joins TRBV5-1 to TRBJ2-2; D gene uncertain. Germline lookup yields CDR1 SGHRS and CDR2 YFSETQ. The CDR3 totals 11 residues. Deletions cut 5 bases from V and 8 bases from J, with 7 bases between. CDR3 coding DNA: TGCGCCAGCAGGTCAATGGGGGAGCTGTTTTTT. This encodes CASRSMGELFF.

This clone was detected once. J is TRBJ1-2 and V is TRBV9; D uncertain. This CDR3 comprises 14 residues. The V gene's germline CDR1 is SGDLS and CDR2 YYNGEE. The ends were cut back, 4 bases at V and 4 bases at J, with 14 bases in the middle. CDR3 bases: TGTGCCAGCAGCCCTCGCGACACCTTCTATGGCTACACCTTC. Amino acid sequence: CASSPRDTFYGYTF.

The chain joins TRBV7-2 to TRBJ2-2, with 12 nucleotides matching TRBD1. Germline assignment: CDR1 SGHTA and CDR2 FQGNSA. V shed 8 bases, J shed 4 bases, and the junction held 5 bases outside the gene matches. The CDR3 contains 15 residues. CDR3 amino acids: CASRGTGGSTGELFF. The CDR3 DNA follows: TGTGCCAGCCGAGGGACAGGGGGCAGCACCGGGGAGCTGTTTTTT.

The chain uses TRBV9 and TRBJ2-1; no firm D call. The CDR3 sequence is 14 residues long. The V end was cut by 1 base, the J end by 5 bases, with 10 bases between. CDR1 is SGDLS and CDR2 is YYNGEE in the germline V gene. The DNA for the CDR3 is TGTGCCAGCAGCGTATCGCCTAGTCACAATGAGCAGTTCTTC. Translation: CASSVSPSHNEQFF. The variable domain in full, with the rest retrieved from reference TRBV9 and TRBJ2-1, is DSGVTQTPKHLITATGQRVTLRCSPRSGDLSVYWYQQSLDQGLQFLIQYYNGEERAKGNILERFSAQQFPDLHSELNLSSLELGDSALYFCASSVSPSHNEQFFGPGTRLTVL.

The chain carries TRBV11-2 and TRBJ2-7; 15 bases agree with TRBD2. Germline V gene data show CDR1 as SGHAT and CDR2 as FQNNGV. Trimming cost V 6 bases and J 0 bases; bases outside gene matches: 9. The CDR3 length is 18 residues. The CDR3 DNA reads TGTGCCAGCAGAGGGATCGGGACTAGCGGGGGGCGCTCCTACGAGCAGTACTTC. It specifies CASRGIGTSGGRSYEQYF.

The J gene is TRBJ1-2, the V gene TRBV21-1; the table's D gene call, TRBD1, was not cross checked with the DNA. TRBV21-1 is an annotated pseudogene. CDR3 length: 14 amino acids. The CDR3 DNA reads TGTGCCAGCAGCAATCCCGACAGGACCTATGGCTACACCTTC. Its translation is CASSNPDRTYGYTF.

V gene TRBV6-5 combines with J gene TRBJ1-5; D uncertain. The CDR3 has 15 amino acids. Trimming removed 10 bases from V and 7 bases from J, with 23 bases in between. Germline CDR1 MNHEY, CDR2 SVGAGI. CDR3 bases: TGTGCCACCTTCCCAAGGGCCACCTGGGGACAGCCCCAGCATTTT. It specifies CATFPRATWGQPQHF.

The chain uses TRBV10-3 and TRBJ2-3; tentative D call: TRBD1 (5 bases). Germline CDR1 ENHRY, CDR2 SYGVKD. The CDR3 contains 15 residues. Trimming removed 7 bases at V and 2 bases at J, with 16 bases between. The CDR3 spells CAITVEWGYTDTQYF. The CDR3, as DNA: TGTGCCATCACCGTCGAATGGGGCTACACAGATACGCAGTATTTT.